This T cell receptor (beta chain) comes out of a study of cytomegalovirus exposure and HLA in healthy donors. Germline V gene sequence: CDR1 LGHNA, CDR2 YNFKEQ. The CDR3 has 14 residues. After removal of 4 bases from V and 7 bases from J, the junction contained 1 base not matched to a gene. PCR primers comprised 60 Vbeta and 13 Jbeta primers. TCRdb's copy holds only in-frame clones and misses some; the assay was immunoSEQ multiplex PCR. The sample contains about 190,000 clones, approximately 70% of which appear only once. The chain joins TRBV4-2 to TRBJ2-1; 13 positions agree with TRBD2. This TCR was recovered from a woman in her twenties or thirties in good health and CMV-seropositive. Material for sequencing was PBMCs. CDR3 coding DNA: TGTGCCAGCAGCCCGGGACTAGCGGGGAATGAGCAGTTCTTC. The encoded protein is CASSPGLAGNEQFF.